This TCR beta chain was sequenced during a study of T cells in women clearing cervical HPV infection. The length of the CDR3 is 15 residues. Germline assignment: CDR1 GTSNPN and CDR2 SVGIG (reference sequence). V gave up 0 bases and J gave up 3 bases, with 11 bases separating them. Regarding this clone: The read ends 3 residues shy of where the CDR3 ends; the end is completed using the germline J gene.

immunoSEQ multiplex PCR used an average of approximately 1,300 ng genomic DNA. The table came from immunoSEQ multiplex PCR; TCRdb's copy has only in-frame clones and leaves some out. The sample's table shows about 35,000 clones. This TCR came from a woman aged 18 to 75 with a cervical HPV16 infection that either progressed to CIN3+ or cleared (not recorded which). V is TRBV30 and J is TRBJ2-2, with a weak D call TRBD2 (5 bases). The sample was blood buffy coat. Partial CDR3 DNA: TGTGCCTGGAGTGTCCGGTCGAGGGACACCGGGGAG. As protein: CAWSVRSRDTGE. The CDR3 in full is CAWSVRSRDTGELFF. Together with reference TRBV30 and TRBJ2-2, the CDR3 gives the full variable domain: SQTIHQWPATLVQPVGSPLSLECTVEGTSNPNLYWYRQAAGRGLQLLFYSVGIGQISSEVPQNLSASRPQDRQFILSSKKLLLSDSGFYLCAWSVRSRDTGELFFGEGSRLTVL.